The 2 T cell receptor beta chains below all came from one sample that was sequenced in a study of T cell changes during pregnancy in multiple sclerosis. Produced via immunoSEQ multiplex PCR; TCRdb's table is partial and in-frame only. The sample comprises 37,000 or so clones, approximately 90% of which are singletons, and 0.51% rests with the top ten. Material: CD4+ T cells from peripheral blood mononuclear cells, obtained in the first trimester of pregnancy. The receptors here all came from a female donor with multiple sclerosis, enrolled in a pregnancy study.

This chain links TRBV4-3 with TRBJ1-2, with a possible D match to TRBD1 (6 bases). Germline CDR1 is LGHNA and CDR2 is YSLEER. Trimming shortened V by 1 base and J by 4 bases, and 10 bases separated the two germline ends. CDR3 length: 14 residues. The CDR3 region is CASSQGTVGYGYTF. CDR3 bases: TGCGCCAGCAGCCAAGGGACAGTGGGCTATGGCTACACCTTC.

This clone has just one count. The genes are TRBV7-2 and TRBJ2-2; D may be TRBD1 (6 bases). Trimming cost V 3 bases and J 5 bases, with 7 bases left between them. The germline CDR1 and CDR2 sequences are SGHTA and FQGNSA. The length of the CDR3 is 13 residues. CDR3: CASSFQGTGELFF. For the CDR3, the DNA is TGTGCCAGCAGCTTCCAGGGGACCGGGGAGCTGTTTTTT.